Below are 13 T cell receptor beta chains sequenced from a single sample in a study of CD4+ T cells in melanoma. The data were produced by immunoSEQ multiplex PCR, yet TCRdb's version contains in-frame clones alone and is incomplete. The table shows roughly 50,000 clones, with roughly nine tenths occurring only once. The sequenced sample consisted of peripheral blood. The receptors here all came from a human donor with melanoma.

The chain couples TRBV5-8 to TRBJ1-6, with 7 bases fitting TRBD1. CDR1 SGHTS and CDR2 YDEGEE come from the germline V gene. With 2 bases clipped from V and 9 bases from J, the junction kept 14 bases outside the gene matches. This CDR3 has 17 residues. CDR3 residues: CASSFGTVNFLGSPLHF. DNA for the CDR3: TGTGCCAGCAGCTTTGGGACAGTAAACTTCCTTGGTTCACCCCTCCACTTT.

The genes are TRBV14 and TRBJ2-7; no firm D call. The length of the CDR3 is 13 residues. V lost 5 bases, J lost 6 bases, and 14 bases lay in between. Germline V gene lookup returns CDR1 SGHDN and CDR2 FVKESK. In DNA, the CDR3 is TGTGCCAGCAGCTCGATAGGTGGTGGCGAGCAGTACTTC. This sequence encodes CASSSIGGGEQYF. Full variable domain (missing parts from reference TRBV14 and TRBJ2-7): EAGVTQFPSHSVIEKGQTVTLRCDPISGHDNLYWYRRVMGKEIKFLLHFVKESKQDESGMPNNRFLAERTGGTYSTLKVQPAELEDSGVYFCASSSIGGGEQYFGPGTRLTVT.

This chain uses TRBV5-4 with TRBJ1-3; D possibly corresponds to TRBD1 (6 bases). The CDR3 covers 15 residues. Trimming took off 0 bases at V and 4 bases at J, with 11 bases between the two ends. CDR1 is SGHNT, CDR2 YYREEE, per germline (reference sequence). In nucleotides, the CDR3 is TGTGCCAGCAGCTTGGCTGGTCAGGGGGGAAACACCATATATTTT. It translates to CASSLAGQGGNTIYF.

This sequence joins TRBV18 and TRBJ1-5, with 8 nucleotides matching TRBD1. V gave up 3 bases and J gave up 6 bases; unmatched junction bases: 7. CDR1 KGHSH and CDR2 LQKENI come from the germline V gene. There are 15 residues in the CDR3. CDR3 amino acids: CASSPTGDRGQPQHF. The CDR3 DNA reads TGTGCCAGCTCACCGACAGGGGATCGGGGTCAGCCCCAGCATTTT.

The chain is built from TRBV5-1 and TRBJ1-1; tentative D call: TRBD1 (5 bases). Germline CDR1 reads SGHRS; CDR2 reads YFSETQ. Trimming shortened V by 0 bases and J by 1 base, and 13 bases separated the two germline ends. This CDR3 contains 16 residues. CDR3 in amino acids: CASSLVGRGGNTEAFF. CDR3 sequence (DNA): TGCGCCAGCAGCTTGGTGGGTCGGGGGGGGAACACTGAAGCTTTCTTT.

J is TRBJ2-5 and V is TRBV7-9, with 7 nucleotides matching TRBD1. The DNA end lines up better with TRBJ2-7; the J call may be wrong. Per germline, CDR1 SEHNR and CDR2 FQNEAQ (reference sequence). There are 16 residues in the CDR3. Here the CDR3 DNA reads TGTGCCAGCAGCTTAGGTTCCGGGACAGCCTCCTACGAGCAGTACTTC. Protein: CASSLGSGTASYEQYF.

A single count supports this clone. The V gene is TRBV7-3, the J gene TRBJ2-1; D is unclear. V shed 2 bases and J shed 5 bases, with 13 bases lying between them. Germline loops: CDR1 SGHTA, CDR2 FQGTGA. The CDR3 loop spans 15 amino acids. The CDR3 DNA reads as TGTGCCAGCAGCTTACCCTCCGGACGGAACAATGAGCAGTTCTTC. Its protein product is CASSLPSGRNNEQFF.

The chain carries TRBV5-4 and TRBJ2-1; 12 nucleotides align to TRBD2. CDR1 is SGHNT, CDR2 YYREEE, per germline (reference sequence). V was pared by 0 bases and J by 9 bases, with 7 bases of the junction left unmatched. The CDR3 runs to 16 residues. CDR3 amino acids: CASSLALAGGLSEQFF. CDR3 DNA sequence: TGTGCCAGCAGCTTGGCCCTAGCGGGGGGGCTTAGTGAGCAGTTCTTC. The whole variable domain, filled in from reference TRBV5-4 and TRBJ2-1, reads ETGVTQSPTHLIKTRGQQVTLRCSSQSGHNTVSWYQQALGQGPQFIFQYYREEENGRGNFPPRFSGLQFPNYSSELNVNALELDDSALYLCASSLALAGGLSEQFFGPGTRLTVL.

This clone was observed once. The CDR3 loop reads CASSHDQGAVSYEQYF. DNA of the CDR3: TGTGCCAGCAGCCACGACCAGGGGGCTGTTAGCTACGAGCAGTACTTC. The J gene is TRBJ2-7, the V gene TRBV28; TRBD1 aligns across 8 bases. CDR3 length: 16 amino acids. From germline, CDR1 is MDHEN and CDR2 SYDVKM. Trimming cost V 6 bases and J 3 bases; bases outside gene matches: 13.

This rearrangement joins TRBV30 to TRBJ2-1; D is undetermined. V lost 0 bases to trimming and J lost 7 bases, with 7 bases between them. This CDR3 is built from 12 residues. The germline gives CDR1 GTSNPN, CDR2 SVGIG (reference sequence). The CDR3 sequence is CAWSVGLNEQFF. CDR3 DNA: TGTGCCTGGAGTGTAGGTCTGAATGAGCAGTTCTTC.

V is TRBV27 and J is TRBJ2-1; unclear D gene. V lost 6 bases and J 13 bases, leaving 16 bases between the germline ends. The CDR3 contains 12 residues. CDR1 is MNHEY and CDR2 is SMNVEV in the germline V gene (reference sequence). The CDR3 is CASSHNPKEQFF. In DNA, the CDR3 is TGTGCCAGCAGCCACAACCCGAAGGAACAGTTCTTC.

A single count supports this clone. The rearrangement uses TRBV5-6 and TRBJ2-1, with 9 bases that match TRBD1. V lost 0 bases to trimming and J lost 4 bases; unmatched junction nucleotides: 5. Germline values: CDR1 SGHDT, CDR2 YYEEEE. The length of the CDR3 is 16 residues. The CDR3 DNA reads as TGTGCCAGCAGCTTGGGGGGACAGGGTGTGTACAATGAGCAGTTCTTC. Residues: CASSLGGQGVYNEQFF.

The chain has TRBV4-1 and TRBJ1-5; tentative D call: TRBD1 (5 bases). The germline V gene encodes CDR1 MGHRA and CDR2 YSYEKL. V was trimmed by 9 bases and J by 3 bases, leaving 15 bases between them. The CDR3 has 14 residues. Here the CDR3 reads CARWAPGSNQPQHF. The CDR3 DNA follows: TGCGCCAGGTGGGCGCCAGGGTCCAATCAGCCCCAGCATTTT.